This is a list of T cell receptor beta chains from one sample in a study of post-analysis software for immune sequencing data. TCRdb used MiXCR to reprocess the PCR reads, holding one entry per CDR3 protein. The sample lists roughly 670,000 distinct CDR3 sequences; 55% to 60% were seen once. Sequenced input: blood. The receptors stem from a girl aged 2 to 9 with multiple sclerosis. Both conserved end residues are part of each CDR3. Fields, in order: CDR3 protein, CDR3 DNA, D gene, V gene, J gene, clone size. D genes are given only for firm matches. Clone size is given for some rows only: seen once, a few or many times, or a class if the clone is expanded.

CASSYLAGDPIAQYF	TGTGCCAGCAGTTACCTTGCCGGGGATCCTATTGCCCAGTACTTC	-	TRBV6-5	TRBJ2-5	few
CSPRVDMGEQFF	TGCAGCCCAAGGGTCGACATGGGAGAGCAGTTCTTC	-	TRBV29-1	TRBJ2-1	few
CASSAVGTGRYEQYF	TGCGCCAGCAGCGCCGTCGGGACAGGGCGCTACGAGCAGTACTTC	TRBD1	TRBV5-1	TRBJ2-7	few
CASSFGAPNTEAFF	TGTGCCAGCAGCTTTGGGGCGCCGAACACTGAAGCTTTCTTT	-	TRBV11-2	TRBJ1-1	-
CASSLDRPNYGYTF	TGCGCCAGCAGCTTGGACCGACCCAACTATGGCTACACCTTC	-	TRBV5-1	TRBJ1-2	-
CASSLEECLAGVPHDRYEQYF	TGTGCCAGCAGTTTAGAAGAGTGTCTAGCGGGAGTCCCGCACGACCGGTACGAGCAGTACTTC	TRBD2	TRBV27	TRBJ2-7	-
CASSLTGLDYGYTF	TGCGCCAGCAGCTTAACAGGGCTGGACTATGGCTACACCTTC	-	TRBV5-1	TRBJ1-2	few
CASESTGGYEQYF	TGTGCCAGCGAAAGTACAGGGGGTTACGAGCAGTACTTC	TRBD1	TRBV5-4	TRBJ2-7	-
CASSEDRLNEKLFF	TGTGCCAGCAGTGAAGACAGACTTAATGAAAAACTGTTTTTT	-	TRBV6-1	TRBJ1-4	-
CASSSRDFNYGYTF	TGTGCCAGCAGCTCCAGGGACTTTAACTATGGCTACACCTTC	-	TRBV7-9	TRBJ1-2	-
CSVFLLETQYF	TGCAGTGTTTTCCTTCTGGAGACCCAGTACTTC	-	TRBV20-1	TRBJ2-5	few
CASSYSTNRWSYGYTF	TGTGCCAGCAGTTACTCGACTAACAGATGGTCGTATGGCTACACCTTC	-	TRBV6-5	TRBJ1-2	few
CASSLTRGGEQYF	TGTGCCAGCAGTTTAACGCGGGGCGGGGAGCAGTACTTC	-	TRBV27	TRBJ2-7	-
CASSPPRIKPQHF	TGTGCCAGTAGCCCACCACGCATTAAGCCCCAGCATTTT	-	TRBV19	TRBJ1-5	-
CASSKRTGGDFYEQYF	TGTGCCAGCAGCAAACGGACAGGGGGCGATTTCTACGAGCAGTACTTC	-	TRBV21-1	TRBJ2-7	-
CSAQGAKTEAFF	TGCAGCGCTCAGGGGGCAAAGACTGAAGCTTTCTTT	TRBD1	TRBV29-1	TRBJ1-1	-
CASSRWAEFFNQPQHF	TGTGCCAGCAGCCGGTGGGCCGAATTTTTCAATCAGCCCCAGCATTTT	-	TRBV5-6	TRBJ1-5	few
CASSRSAAQGGQYF	TGTGCCAGCAGCCGCTCAGCGGCCCAGGGGGGGCAGTACTTC	-	TRBV3-1	TRBJ2-7	few
CASRRRDPRETQYF	TGTGCCAGCAGACGACGGGACCCTCGGGAGACCCAGTACTTC	-	TRBV6-1	TRBJ2-5	few
CASSPRALYGYTF	TGTGCCAGCAGCCCCAGGGCCCTCTATGGCTACACCTTC	-	TRBV4-2	TRBJ1-2	-
CASSPRDTGSGANVLTF	TGTGCCAGCAGCCCCCGGGACACCGGCTCTGGGGCCAACGTCCTGACTTTC	-	TRBV7-9	TRBJ2-6	-
CSASTSGGAIFEQFF	TGCAGTGCTAGCACTAGCGGGGGGGCCATTTTTGAGCAGTTCTTC	TRBD2	TRBV20-1	TRBJ2-1	once
CSVGRRGESYNEQYF	TGCAGCGTTGGTAGACGGGGTGAATCCTACAATGAGCAGTACTTC	-	TRBV29-1	TRBJ2-7	-
CSAGLSGDTQYF	TGCAGCGCGGGACTGTCAGGGGATACGCAGTATTTT	-	TRBV29-1	TRBJ2-3	-
CASSWTGNQPQHF	TGTGCCAGCAGTTGGACGGGGAATCAGCCCCAGCATTTT	-	TRBV6-5	TRBJ1-5	-
CASSQVIGYEQYF	TGTGCCAGCAGCCAAGTCATAGGGTACGAGCAGTACTTC	-	TRBV14	TRBJ2-7	-
CSVEDRGGGQPQHF	TGCAGCGTGGAGGACAGGGGAGGGGGCCAGCCCCAGCATTTT	TRBD1	TRBV29-1	TRBJ1-5	-
CASSPDRNQPQHF	TGTGCCAGCAGCCCGGACAGGAATCAGCCCCAGCATTTT	TRBD1	TRBV7-2	TRBJ1-5	few
CASSPETGSYEQYF	TGCGCCAGCAGCCCAGAGACAGGGTCCTACGAGCAGTACTTC	TRBD1	TRBV4-1	TRBJ2-7	-
CASSLSSGLAYEQYF	TGTGCCAGCAGTTTATCTTCGGGACTTGCGTACGAGCAGTACTTC	-	TRBV27	TRBJ2-7	few
CASSLGSGIEAFF	TGTGCCAGCAGTTTGGGGTCTGGCATTGAAGCTTTCTTT	-	TRBV28	TRBJ1-1	-
CASSPGTGHNEQFF	TGTGCCAGCAGCCCCGGGACAGGGCACAATGAGCAGTTCTTC	TRBD1	TRBV7-2	TRBJ2-1	many
CASSSRGGHQYNEQFF	TGTGCCAGCAGCTCTCGAGGGGGACACCAGTACAATGAGCAGTTCTTC	-	TRBV7-9	TRBJ2-1	few